The 32 T cell receptor beta chains in this list originate from one sample, sequenced in a study of OX40 agonist ivuxolimab in advanced cancers. Using immunoSEQ multiplex PCR, the repertoire was profiled, and TCRdb retains in-frame clones only, with some absent. The table lists 76,000 or so clones, around nine tenths of them singletons. The sequencing here drew on CD4+ or CD8+ T cells sorted from blood, taken in a trial of the OX40 agonist ivuxolimab. The receptors originated from an adult with an advanced solid tumor such as melanoma, head and neck, liver or kidney cancer.

The chain joins TRBV6-5 to TRBJ1-1; TRBD1 matches 7 bases. Looked up from germline, CDR1 is MNHEY and CDR2 is SVGAGI. V lost 5 bases to trimming and J lost 5 bases; unmatched junction nucleotides: 8. The CDR3 is 14 residues long. The CDR3 reads CASSLARGRTEAFF. The CDR3 region has the DNA TGTGCCAGCAGTCTGGCTAGGGGGCGAACTGAAGCTTTCTTT.

This chain joins TRBV6-4 and TRBJ2-3; unclear D gene. The length of the CDR3 is 15 residues. In germline, CDR1 is MRHNA, CDR2 SNTAGT. V was clipped by 6 bases and J by 3 bases, with 16 bases between them. CDR3 protein: CASSQTESRTDTQYF. The CDR3 DNA sequence: TGTGCCAGCAGCCAAACAGAGAGCCGAACAGATACGCAGTATTTT.

The chain has TRBV30 and TRBJ2-7; 8 bases agree with TRBD2. The CDR3 is 13 amino acids. The V gene's germline CDR1 is GTSNPN and CDR2 SVGIG (reference sequence). The J segment lost 5 bases and the V segment lost 0 bases, leaving 3 bases of the junction unmatched. CDR3 DNA sequence: TGTGCCTGGAGTGTTGGGACTAGGAACGAGCAGTACTTC. This encodes CAWSVGTRNEQYF.

Details on this clone: A read error may account for a junction end that differs from germline. V usage is TRBV7-2 and J usage is TRBJ2-2; 10 nucleotides align to TRBD1. This CDR3 contains 12 residues. Germline-derived CDR1 and CDR2 are SGHTA and FQGNSA. The CDR3 loop is CASSLRQGAWVF. As DNA, the CDR3 is TGTGCCAGCAGCTTACGACAGGGGGCTTGGGTTTTT.

This rearrangement joins TRBV5-6 to TRBJ2-2, with no clear D. Germline CDR1 is SGHDT and CDR2 is YYEEEE. Between the trimmed V and J ends, which lost 4 bases and 0 bases, there was a span of 10 bases. This CDR3 has 15 amino acids. CDR3 region: CASSPRHSNTGELFF. Here the CDR3 DNA reads TGTGCCAGCAGCCCTCGGCACTCGAACACCGGGGAGCTGTTTTTT.

The chain has TRBV6-4 and TRBJ1-2; D is uncertain. Deletions cut 3 bases from V and 0 bases from J, with 11 bases between. Germline V CDR1 and CDR2: MRHNA, SNTAGT. This CDR3 is built from 15 residues. CDR3 sequence reads: CASSEGAGANYGYTF. The CDR3 DNA is TGTGCCAGCAGTGAGGGAGCGGGAGCTAACTATGGCTACACCTTC.

The chain combines TRBV5-4 with TRBJ2-1, with D perhaps TRBD2 (6 bases). The CDR3 is 14 amino acids. Trimming shortened V by 4 bases and J by 3 bases, and 11 bases separated the two germline ends. CDR1 is SGHNT and CDR2 is YYREEE in the germline V gene (reference sequence). The CDR3 loop reads CASSGGFFYNEQFF. For the CDR3, the DNA is TGTGCCAGCAGCGGGGGGTTTTTCTACAATGAGCAGTTCTTC.

The chain carries TRBV6-6 and TRBJ1-5; the D is unclear. V lost 7 bases, J lost 1 base, and 14 bases lay in between. The CDR3 is 15 amino acids. CDR1 and CDR2 (germline): MNHNY, SVGAGI (reference sequence). In DNA, the CDR3 is TGTGCCAGCATGCTAAGTACTAGGAGCAATCAGCCCCAGCATTTT. Encoded protein: CASMLSTRSNQPQHF.

This clone was picked up one time. The rearrangement joins TRBV7-2 to TRBJ2-3; TRBD1 might be the D (6 bases). CDR1 and CDR2 (germline): SGHTA, FQGNSA. The V gene lost 10 bases and the J gene lost 4 bases, with 27 bases spanning the gap. The CDR3 covers 17 residues. The CDR3 loop reads CAIPFTSGGGIADTQYF. CDR3 DNA sequence: TGTGCCATACCCTTTACTTCGGGTGGGGGCATAGCAGATACGCAGTATTTT.

V usage is TRBV7-2 and J usage is TRBJ1-5; D is uncertain. V lost 3 bases to trimming and J lost 6 bases, with 12 bases between them. This CDR3 has 14 residues. Germline-derived CDR1 and CDR2 are SGHTA and FQGNSA. CDR3 nucleotide sequence: TGTGCCAGCAGCTTGACCGGTCGGTTTCAGCCCCAGCATTTT. Amino acid sequence: CASSLTGRFQPQHF. The full variable domain, its missing parts supplied by reference TRBV7-2 and TRBJ1-5, is GAGVSQSPSNKVTEKGKDVELRCDPISGHTALYWYRQSLGQGLEFLIYFQGNSAPDKSGLPSDRFSAERTGGSVSTLTIQRTQQEDSAVYLCASSLTGRFQPQHFGDGTRLSIL.

J is TRBJ1-5 and V is TRBV23-1, with a tentative D call TRBD1 (6 bases). TRBV23-1 is an ORF for which the function is uncertain. Trimming took 0 bases from V and 14 from J, leaving 14 bases between them. The CDR3 sequence is 13 residues long. Here the CDR3 DNA reads TGCGCCAGCAGTCAATCGAGCAGGGGACCGAAGCATTTT. Its protein is CASSQSSRGPKHF.

On this clone itself: The junction and the germline gene differ at one end; a read error may be behind it. The chain links TRBV5-1 to TRBJ2-7, with a tentative D call TRBD1 (6 bases). The CDR3 totals 16 residues. Germline-derived CDR1 and CDR2 are SGHRS and YFSETQ. CDR3 residues: CASSLGPGHASFEQYF. The CDR3 DNA reads TGCGCCAGCAGCTTGGGGCCGGGACATGCATCCTTCGAGCAGTACTTC.

J is TRBJ2-1 and V is TRBV28; 11 nucleotides line up with TRBD2. The germline V gene has CDR1 MDHEN and CDR2 SYDVKM. V was clipped by 2 bases and J by 6 bases; unmatched bases: 6. The CDR3 runs to 16 residues. This CDR3 is CASSLPTSGVSNEQFF. As DNA, the CDR3 is TGTGCCAGCAGTTTACCGACTAGCGGGGTATCCAATGAGCAGTTCTTC. Looking up the rest from reference TRBV28 and TRBJ2-1 gives the full variable domain: DVKVTQSSRYLVKRTGEKVFLECVQDMDHENMFWYRQDPGLGLRLIYFSYDVKMKEKGDIPEGYSVSREKKERFSLILESASTNQTSMYLCASSLPTSGVSNEQFFGPGTRLTVL.

The count of this clone is one. V and J are TRBV5-1 and TRBJ1-1, with D possibly TRBD1 on 6 matching bases. Trimming pared 4 bases from V and 1 base from J, leaving 23 bases between. Germline V lookup: CDR1 SGHRS, CDR2 YFSETQ. This CDR3 spans 18 amino acids. CDR3 amino acids: CASSPGGLPPQKNTEAFF. As DNA, the CDR3 is TGCGCCAGCAGCCCTGGGGGCTTACCGCCGCAAAAGAACACTGAAGCTTTCTTT.

Here the CDR3 DNA reads TGCGCCAGCAGCCAAGACCCCTGGTACGAGCAGTACTTC. It yields the protein CASSQDPWYEQYF. The gene calls are TRBV4-1 and TRBJ2-7, with D unresolved. V was cut by 0 bases and J by 4 bases, with 7 bases left in between. This CDR3 contains 13 residues. Looked up from germline, CDR1 is MGHRA and CDR2 is YSYEKL.

The chain combines TRBV5-1 with TRBJ2-5; 11 nucleotides agree with TRBD2. J gave up 3 bases and V 0 bases, and 4 bases lay outside the gene matches. This CDR3 spans 16 amino acids. From germline, CDR1 is SGHRS and CDR2 YFSETQ. The CDR3 loop reads CASSLVPLAGEETQYF. The CDR3 DNA reads TGCGCCAGCAGCTTGGTCCCACTAGCGGGAGAAGAGACCCAGTACTTC.

The rearrangement uses TRBV19 and TRBJ1-2; D unresolved. With 6 bases removed from V and 0 bases from J, the gap between germline ends came to 11 bases. Per the germline V gene, CDR1 is LNHDA and CDR2 is SQIVND (reference sequence). The CDR3 is made up of 14 amino acids. The CDR3 is CASSQGGANYGYTF. The CDR3 nucleotides are TGTGCCAGTAGCCAAGGCGGTGCTAACTATGGCTACACCTTC.

This chain joins TRBV5-1 and TRBJ1-4; TRBD1 aligns across 11 bases. The CDR3 consists of 16 residues. Per germline, CDR1 SGHRS and CDR2 YFSETQ. V was pared by 4 bases and J by 8 bases, with 10 bases of the junction left unmatched. The CDR3 sequence: CASSVGTGGEREKLFF. The CDR3 region has the DNA TGCGCCAGCAGCGTCGGGACAGGGGGGGAGAGAGAAAAACTGTTTTTT.

The chain is built from TRBV10-3 and TRBJ2-3; the D is unclear. CDR1 ENHRY and CDR2 SYGVKD come from the germline V gene. This CDR3 comprises 14 residues. Trimming removed 6 bases from V and 1 base from J, with 11 bases in between. The DNA for the CDR3 is TGTGCCATCAGACAAGACGCCGGCACAGATACGCAGTATTTT. Translation: CAIRQDAGTDTQYF.

The rearrangement links TRBV5-4 to TRBJ1-3, with TRBD1 as a possible D gene (5 bases). This CDR3 comprises 15 residues. The V end lost 3 bases, the J end lost 2 bases, and 12 bases lay between the germline ends. Germline V gives CDR1 SGHNT, CDR2 YYREEE (reference sequence). CDR3 residues: CASSSGSGTGNTIYF. For the CDR3, the DNA is TGTGCCAGCAGCTCCGGCTCAGGGACTGGAAACACCATATATTTT.

This rearrangement joins TRBV6-6 to TRBJ2-3; 9 bases agree with TRBD1. CDR1 and CDR2 (germline): MNHNY, SVGAGI (reference sequence). This CDR3 region has 15 residues. V trimming: 4 bases; J trimming: 4 bases; junction bases outside the gene matches: 6. The CDR3 sequence: CASSSQQGAADTQYF. Written as DNA, the CDR3 is TGTGCCAGCAGTTCGCAACAGGGGGCGGCAGATACGCAGTATTTT.

This clone was detected once. The chain uses TRBV7-2 and TRBJ2-1; 7 bases line up with TRBD2. After removal of 6 bases from V and 0 bases from J, the junction contained 2 bases not matched to a gene. CDR1 is SGHTA and CDR2 is FQGNSA in the germline V gene. The CDR3 is made up of 14 amino acids. The CDR3: CASRSGVSYNEQFF. CDR3 DNA sequence: TGTGCCAGCAGGAGCGGGGTCTCCTACAATGAGCAGTTCTTC.

The rearrangement links TRBV7-8 to TRBJ1-5, with D maybe TRBD1 (5 bases). V lost 10 bases to trimming and J lost 0 bases, with 16 bases between them. In germline, CDR1 is SGHVS, CDR2 FQNEAQ. The CDR3 sequence is 15 residues long. In nucleotides, the CDR3 is TGTGCCACCAATCCGGGGGGTTATAGCAATCAGCCCCAGCATTTT. It yields the protein CATNPGGYSNQPQHF.

The chain recombines TRBV30 with TRBJ1-5; no clear D gene. Trimming pared 2 bases from V and 5 bases from J, leaving 10 bases between. CDR1 GTSNPN and CDR2 SVGIG come from the germline V gene (reference sequence). The CDR3 runs to 13 residues. The DNA of the CDR3 is TGTGCCTGGAGTACCGGAAGCCATCAGCCCCAGCATTTT. Its translation is CAWSTGSHQPQHF.

A remark on this clone: A read error may account for a junction end that differs from germline. V gene TRBV4-3 combines with J gene TRBJ2-2; perhaps TRBD1 as D (7 bases). This CDR3 has 15 amino acids. Per germline, CDR1 LGHNA and CDR2 YSLEER. CDR3 DNA: TGCGCCAGCAGCCAAGATCTGGGGGCCAGGGGGGAGCTGTCTTTT. Translated: CASSQDLGARGELSF.

The chain couples TRBV29-1 to TRBJ2-5; D may correspond to TRBD1 or TRBD2 (5 bases each). The CDR3 is made up of 14 amino acids. Germline V CDR1 and CDR2: SQVTM, ANQGSEA. The V end was cut by 6 bases, the J end by 1 base, with 15 bases between. Written as DNA, the CDR3 is TGCAGCGTCGATACCGGGACGGTCCAAGAGACCCAGTACTTC. This codes for CSVDTGTVQETQYF.

This chain links TRBV11-2 with TRBJ2-7, with 7 nucleotides matching TRBD1. The germline V gene encodes CDR1 SGHAT and CDR2 FQNNGV. The CDR3 has 14 amino acids. After removal of 3 bases from V and 4 bases from J, the junction contained 6 bases not matched to a gene. CDR3 DNA: TGTGCCAGCAGCTTGACAGGGCAAGGGTACGAGCAGTACTTC. It is translated as CASSLTGQGYEQYF.

This clone came up once. V gene TRBV2 combines with J gene TRBJ2-1; no clear D. Germline loops: CDR1 SNHLY, CDR2 FYNNEI. Trimming took off 6 bases at V and 0 bases at J, with 6 bases between the two ends. This CDR3 contains 13 residues. CDR3 residues: CASRPDSYNEQFF. The CDR3, as DNA: TGTGCCAGCAGGCCAGACTCCTACAATGAGCAGTTCTTC.

The V call is TRBV6-6, the J call TRBJ2-1; D might be TRBD1 or TRBD2, each matching 5 bases. CDR1 is MNHNY and CDR2 is SVGAGI in the germline V gene (reference sequence). The germline V and J ends were trimmed by 2 bases and 2 bases, with 7 bases remaining between them. This CDR3 region has 14 residues. Here the CDR3 reads CASSYRGAYNEQFF. In DNA, the CDR3 is TGTGCCAGCAGTTACAGGGGAGCCTACAATGAGCAGTTCTTC.

V is TRBV18 and J is TRBJ2-1; D uncertain. Germline V gene data show CDR1 as KGHSH and CDR2 as LQKENI. This CDR3 region has 15 residues. V was shortened by 6 bases and J by 6 bases, with 18 bases between the two germline ends. The CDR3, as DNA: TGTGCCAGCTCCTCAGGATCCGACATGAGCAATGAGCAGTTCTTC. It specifies CASSSGSDMSNEQFF.

The J gene is TRBJ2-7, the V gene TRBV10-1; 9 nucleotides match TRBD2. Losses at the gene ends were 0 bases for V and 3 bases for J; bases not matched to a gene: 3. The germline V gene has CDR1 WNHNN and CDR2 SYGVQD (reference sequence). CDR3 length: 15 residues. The CDR3 nucleotides read TGCGCCAGCAGTGAGTCGAGAGCGGGAGGCTACGAGCAGTACTTC. Protein sequence: CASSESRAGGYEQYF.

This chain links TRBV7-3 with TRBJ2-3; maybe TRBD2 (6 bases). CDR1 SGHTA and CDR2 FQGTGA come from the germline V gene. CDR3 length: 15 residues. V was trimmed by 1 base and J by 1 base, leaving 9 bases between them. The CDR3 region has the DNA TGTGCCAGCAGCTTAATGGGACTGGGCACAGATACGCAGTATTTT. Translation: CASSLMGLGTDTQYF.